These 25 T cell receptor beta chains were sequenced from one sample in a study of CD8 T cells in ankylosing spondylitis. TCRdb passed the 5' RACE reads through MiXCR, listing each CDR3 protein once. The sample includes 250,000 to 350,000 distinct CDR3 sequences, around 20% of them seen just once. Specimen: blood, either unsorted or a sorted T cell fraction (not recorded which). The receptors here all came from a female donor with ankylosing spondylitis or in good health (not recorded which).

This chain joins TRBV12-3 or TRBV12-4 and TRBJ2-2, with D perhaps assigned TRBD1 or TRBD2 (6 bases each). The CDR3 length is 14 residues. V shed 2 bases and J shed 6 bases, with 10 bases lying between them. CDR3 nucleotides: TGTGCCAGCAGTTTATGGGGGGCGGCCGGGGAGCTGTTTTTT. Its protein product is CASSLWGAAGELFF.

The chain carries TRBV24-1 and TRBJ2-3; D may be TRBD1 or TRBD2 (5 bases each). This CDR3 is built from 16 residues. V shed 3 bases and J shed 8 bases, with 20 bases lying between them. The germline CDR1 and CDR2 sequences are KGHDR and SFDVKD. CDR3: CATSDMTGPWGSTQYF. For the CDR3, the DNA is TGTGCCACCAGTGATATGACGGGCCCCTGGGGGAGTACGCAGTATTTT.

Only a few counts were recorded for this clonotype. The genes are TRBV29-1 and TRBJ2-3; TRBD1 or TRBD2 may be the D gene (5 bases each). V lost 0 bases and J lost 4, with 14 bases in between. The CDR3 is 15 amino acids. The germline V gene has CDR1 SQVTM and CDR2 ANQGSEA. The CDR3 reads CSVEDGGSIPDTQYF. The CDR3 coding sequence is TGCAGCGTTGAAGATGGGGGTAGCATCCCAGATACGCAGTATTTT.

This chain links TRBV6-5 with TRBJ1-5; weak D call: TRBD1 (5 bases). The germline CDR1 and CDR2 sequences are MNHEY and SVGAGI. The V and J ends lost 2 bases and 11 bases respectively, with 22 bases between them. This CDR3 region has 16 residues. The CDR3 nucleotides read TGTGCCAGCAGTTACCCCTCTAGAGGGGAAAAGGGAGCCCAGCATTTT. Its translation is CASSYPSRGEKGAQHF.

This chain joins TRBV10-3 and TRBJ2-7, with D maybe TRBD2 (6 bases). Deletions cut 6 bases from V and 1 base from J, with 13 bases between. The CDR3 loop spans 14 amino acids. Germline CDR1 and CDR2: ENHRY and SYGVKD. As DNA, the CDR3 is TGTGCCATCAGAGGAGGGTTTGGGTCCTACGAGCAGTACTTC. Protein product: CAIRGGFGSYEQYF.

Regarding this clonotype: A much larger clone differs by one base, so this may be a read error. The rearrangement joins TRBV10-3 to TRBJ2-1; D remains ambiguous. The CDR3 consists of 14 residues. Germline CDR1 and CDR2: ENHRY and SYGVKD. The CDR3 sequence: CAIGGHGDANEKFF. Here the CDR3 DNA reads TGTGCCATCGGTGGGCACGGTGATGCGAATGAGAAGTTCTTC.

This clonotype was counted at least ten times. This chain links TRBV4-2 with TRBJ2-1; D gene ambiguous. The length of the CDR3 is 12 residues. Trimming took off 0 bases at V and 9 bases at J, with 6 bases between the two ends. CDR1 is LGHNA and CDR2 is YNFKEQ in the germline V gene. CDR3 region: CASSQDLSEQFF. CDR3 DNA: TGTGCCAGCAGCCAAGATCTGTCTGAGCAGTTCTTC.

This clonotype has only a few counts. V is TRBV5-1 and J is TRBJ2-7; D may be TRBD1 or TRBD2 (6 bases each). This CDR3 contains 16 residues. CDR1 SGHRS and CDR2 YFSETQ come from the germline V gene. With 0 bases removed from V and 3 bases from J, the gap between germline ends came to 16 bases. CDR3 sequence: CASSLGGGTVLYEQYF. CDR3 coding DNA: TGCGCCAGCAGCTTGGGAGGGGGGACTGTTCTCTACGAGCAGTACTTC.

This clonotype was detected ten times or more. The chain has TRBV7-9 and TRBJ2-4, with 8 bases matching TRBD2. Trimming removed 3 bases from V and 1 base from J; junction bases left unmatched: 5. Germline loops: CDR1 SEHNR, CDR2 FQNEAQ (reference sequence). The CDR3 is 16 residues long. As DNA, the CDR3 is TGTGCCAGCAGCTTGGTTAGCGGGACTGCCAAAAACATTCAGTACTTC. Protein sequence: CASSLVSGTAKNIQYF. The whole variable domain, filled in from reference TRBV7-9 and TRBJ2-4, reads DTGVSQNPRHKITKRGQNVTFRCDPISEHNRLYWYRQTLGQGPEFLTYFQNEAQLEKSRLLSDRFSAERPKGSFSTLEIQRTEQGDSAMYLCASSLVSGTAKNIQYFGAGTRLSVL.

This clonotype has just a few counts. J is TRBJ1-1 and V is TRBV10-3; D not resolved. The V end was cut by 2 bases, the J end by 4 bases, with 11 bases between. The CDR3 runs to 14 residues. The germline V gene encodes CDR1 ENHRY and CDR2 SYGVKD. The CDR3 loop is CAISEPRVGTEAFF. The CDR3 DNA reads TGTGCCATCAGTGAGCCCAGAGTGGGCACTGAAGCTTTCTTT.

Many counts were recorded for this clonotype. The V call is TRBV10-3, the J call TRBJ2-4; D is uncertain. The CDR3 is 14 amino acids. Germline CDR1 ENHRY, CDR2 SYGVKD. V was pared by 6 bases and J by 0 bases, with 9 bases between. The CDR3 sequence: CAISSDRAKNIQYF. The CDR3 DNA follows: TGTGCCATCAGCTCTGACCGAGCCAAAAACATTCAGTACTTC.

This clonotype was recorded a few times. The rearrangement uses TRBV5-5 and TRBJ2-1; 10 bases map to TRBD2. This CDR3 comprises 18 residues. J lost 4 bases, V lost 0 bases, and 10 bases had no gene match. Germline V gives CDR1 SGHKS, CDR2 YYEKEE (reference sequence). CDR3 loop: CASSLGLAGVGGYNEQFF. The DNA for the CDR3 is TGTGCCAGCAGCTTGGGGCTAGCGGGAGTAGGGGGGTACAATGAGCAGTTCTTC.

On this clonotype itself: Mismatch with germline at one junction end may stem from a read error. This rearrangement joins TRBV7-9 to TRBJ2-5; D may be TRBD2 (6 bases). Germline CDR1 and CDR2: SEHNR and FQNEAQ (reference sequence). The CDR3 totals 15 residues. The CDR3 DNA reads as TGTGTCAGCAGCCCGAGGGTGGGGCTAGCGACGACCCAGTACTTC. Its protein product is CVSSPRVGLATTQYF.

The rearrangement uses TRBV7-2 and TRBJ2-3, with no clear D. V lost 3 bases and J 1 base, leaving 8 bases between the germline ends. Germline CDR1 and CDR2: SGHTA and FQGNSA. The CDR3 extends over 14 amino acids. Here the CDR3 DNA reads TGTGCCAGCAGCTTCCACGGCCGCACAGATACGCAGTATTTT. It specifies CASSFHGRTDTQYF.

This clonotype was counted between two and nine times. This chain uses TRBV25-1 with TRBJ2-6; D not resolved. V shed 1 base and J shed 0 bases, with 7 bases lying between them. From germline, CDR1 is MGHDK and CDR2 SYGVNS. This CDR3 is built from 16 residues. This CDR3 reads CASSEWTDSGANVLTF. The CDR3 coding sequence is TGTGCCAGCAGTGAATGGACGGACTCTGGGGCCAACGTCCTGACTTTC.

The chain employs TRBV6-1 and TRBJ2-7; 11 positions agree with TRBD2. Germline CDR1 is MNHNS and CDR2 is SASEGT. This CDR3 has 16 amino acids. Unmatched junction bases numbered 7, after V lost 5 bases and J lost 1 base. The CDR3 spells CASSPSGTSGSYEQYF. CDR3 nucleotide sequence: TGTGCCAGCAGTCCCTCCGGGACTAGCGGATCCTACGAGCAGTACTTC.

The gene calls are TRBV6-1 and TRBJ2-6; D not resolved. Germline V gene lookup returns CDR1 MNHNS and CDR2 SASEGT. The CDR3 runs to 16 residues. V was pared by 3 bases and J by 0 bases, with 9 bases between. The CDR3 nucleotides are TGTGCCAGCAGTGATAGACCGTACTCTGGGGCCAACGTCCTGACTTTC. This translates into CASSDRPYSGANVLTF.

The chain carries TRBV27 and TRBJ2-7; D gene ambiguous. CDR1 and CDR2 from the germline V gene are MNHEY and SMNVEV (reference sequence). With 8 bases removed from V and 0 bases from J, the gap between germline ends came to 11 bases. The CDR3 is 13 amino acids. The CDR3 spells CASRLLSSYEQYF. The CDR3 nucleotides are TGTGCCAGCCGCTTGCTTAGCTCCTACGAGCAGTACTTC.

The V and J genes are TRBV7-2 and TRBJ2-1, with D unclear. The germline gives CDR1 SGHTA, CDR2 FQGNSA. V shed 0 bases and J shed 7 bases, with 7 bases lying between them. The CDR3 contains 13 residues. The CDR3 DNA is TGTGCCAGCAGCTTAGCGGATCTTAATGAGCAGTTCTTC. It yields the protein CASSLADLNEQFF. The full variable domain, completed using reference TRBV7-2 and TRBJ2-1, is GAGVSQSPSNKVTEKGKDVELRCDPISGHTALYWYRQSLGQGLEFLIYFQGNSAPDKSGLPSDRFSAERTGGSVSTLTIQRTQQEDSAVYLCASSLADLNEQFFGPGTRLTVL.

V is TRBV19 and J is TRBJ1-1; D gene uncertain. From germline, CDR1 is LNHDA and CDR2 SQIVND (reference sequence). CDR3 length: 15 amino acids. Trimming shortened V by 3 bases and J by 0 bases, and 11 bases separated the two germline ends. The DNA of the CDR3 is TGTGCCAGTAGTATCCCTGGCAGATTGAACACTGAAGCTTTCTTT. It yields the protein CASSIPGRLNTEAFF. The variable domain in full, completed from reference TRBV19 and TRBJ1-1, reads DGGITQSPKYLFRKEGQNVTLSCEQNLNHDAMYWYRQDPGQGLRLIYYSQIVNDFQKGDIAEGYSVSREKKESFPLTVTSAQKNPTAFYLCASSIPGRLNTEAFFGQGTRLTVV.

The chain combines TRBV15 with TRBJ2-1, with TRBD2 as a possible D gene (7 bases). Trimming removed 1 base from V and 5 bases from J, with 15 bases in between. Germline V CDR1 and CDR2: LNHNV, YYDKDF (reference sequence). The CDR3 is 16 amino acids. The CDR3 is CATSRGGGRPNNEQFF. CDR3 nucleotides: TGTGCCACCAGCAGAGGCGGGGGCCGCCCTAACAATGAGCAGTTCTTC.

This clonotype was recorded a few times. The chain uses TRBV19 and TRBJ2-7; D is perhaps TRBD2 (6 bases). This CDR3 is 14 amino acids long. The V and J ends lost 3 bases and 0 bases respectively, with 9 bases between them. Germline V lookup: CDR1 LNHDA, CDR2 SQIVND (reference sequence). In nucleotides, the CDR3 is TGTGCCAGTAGTATGCGGGGCCACTCCTACGAGCAGTACTTC. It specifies CASSMRGHSYEQYF.

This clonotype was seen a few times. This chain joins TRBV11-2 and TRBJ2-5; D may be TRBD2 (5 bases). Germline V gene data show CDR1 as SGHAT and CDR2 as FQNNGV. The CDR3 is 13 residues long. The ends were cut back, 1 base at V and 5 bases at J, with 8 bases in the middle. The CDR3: CASSLVRAETQYF. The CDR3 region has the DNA TGTGCCAGCAGCTTAGTGAGGGCGGAGACCCAGTACTTC.

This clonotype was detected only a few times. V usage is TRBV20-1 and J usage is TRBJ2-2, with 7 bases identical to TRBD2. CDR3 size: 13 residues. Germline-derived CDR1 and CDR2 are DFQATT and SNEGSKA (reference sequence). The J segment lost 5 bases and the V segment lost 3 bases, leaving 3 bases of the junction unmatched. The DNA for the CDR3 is TGCAGTGCTAGGTCCGGGAGGACCGGGGAGCTGTTTTTT. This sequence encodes CSARSGRTGELFF.

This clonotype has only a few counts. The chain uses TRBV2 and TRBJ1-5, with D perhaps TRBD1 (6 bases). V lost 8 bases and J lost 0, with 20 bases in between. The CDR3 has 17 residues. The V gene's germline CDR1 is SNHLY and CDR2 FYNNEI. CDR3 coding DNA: TGTGCCAGCTCCACCAGGGGACAAACTTATAGCAATCAGCCCCAGCATTTT. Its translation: CASSTRGQTYSNQPQHF.